This is a list of T cell receptor beta chains from one sample in a study of blood T cell repertoires in COVID-19. Sequenced by immunoSEQ multiplex PCR; TCRdb stores in-frame clones only, minus some. The sample holds about 250,000 clones; roughly 86% are singletons and the top ten take roughly 1.6%. Material for sequencing was peripheral blood. The source of these receptors is a woman aged 55-69 years who had recovered from COVID-19. The CDR3 runs from the conserved cysteine through the conserved F or W. The D gene is left open where the match is weak. A row's size may be missing; if present it is once, few, many or a size class.

TRBJ1-1 | NA | NA | TRBV11-2 | CASSFKRDTEAFF | TGTGCCAGCAGCTTTAAGAGGGACACTGAAGCTTTCTTT
TRBJ2-7 | once | TRBD1 | TRBV5-4 | CASSLEQGGSYEQYF | TGTGCCAGCAGCTTGGAACAGGGGGGATCTTACGAGCAGTACTTC
TRBJ1-5 | NA | NA | TRBV3-1/TRBV3-2 | CASSQDLYSNQPQHF | TGTGCCAGCAGCCAAGACCTCTATAGCAATCAGCCCCAGCATTTT
TRBJ2-3 | NA | TRBD2 | TRBV5-6 | CASSSVGRRGGLDTQYF | TGTGCCAGCAGCTCCGTTGGGCGGCGGGGGGGCCTGGATACGCAGTATTTT
TRBJ2-7 | NA | TRBD2 | TRBV9 | CASSASQRGPVVEQYF | TGTGCCAGCAGCGCCAGTCAGCGGGGACCCGTTGTAGAGCAGTACTTC
TRBJ1-6 | NA | NA | TRBV5-4 | CASRQDISDSPLHF | TGTGCCAGCAGACAGGACATATCCGATTCACCCCTCCACTTT
TRBJ2-2 | NA | TRBD2 | TRBV5-1 | CASSSPSGGETGELFF | TGCGCCAGCAGCTCCCCTAGCGGGGGGGAAACCGGGGAGCTGTTTTTT
TRBJ1-6 | NA | NA | TRBV4-2 | CASSQAPGGVDSPLHF | TGTGCCAGCAGCCAAGCCCCTGGGGGGGTCGATTCACCCCTCCACTTT
TRBJ1-2 | few | NA | TRBV4-2 | CASSQVNSDYGYTF | TGTGCCAGCAGCCAAGTCAATTCGGACTATGGCTACACCTTC
TRBJ1-5 | NA | NA | TRBV6-6 | CASSARLSPVHF | TGTGCCAGCAGTGCGAGACTAAGCCCCGTCCATTTT
TRBJ2-3 | NA | TRBD2 | TRBV7-3 | CASSPNRQGSGGITDTQYF | TGTGCCAGCAGCCCTAATCGTCAAGGGAGCGGGGGGATCACAGATACGCAGTATTTT
TRBJ2-4 | once | TRBD1 | TRBV19 | CASSIVGRQGWSIQYF | TGTGCCAGTAGTATAGTAGGCCGACAGGGTTGGAGCATTCAGTACTTC
TRBJ1-3 | once | NA | TRBV7-6 | CASSPDSPPRNTIYF | TGTGCCAGCAGCCCTGACAGCCCCCCGCGGAACACCATATATTTT
TRBJ2-2 | NA | TRBD1 | TRBV19 | CASMPLWTTGSNTGELFF | TGTGCCAGTATGCCCCTCTGGACGACAGGGTCGAACACCGGGGAGCTGTTTTTT
TRBJ1-3 | NA | NA | TRBV5-1 | CASSSQGGEDTIYF | TGCGCCAGCAGCTCCCAGGGAGGGGAGGACACCATATATTTT
TRBJ2-5 | few | TRBD1 | TRBV5-4 | CASSRTGEGTQYF | TGTGCCAGCAGCCGGACAGGGGAGGGGACCCAGTACTTC
TRBJ2-2 | NA | TRBD1 | TRBV3-1/TRBV3-2 | CASSQRTGVTGELFF | TGTGCCAGCAGCCAAAGGACAGGGGTCACCGGGGAGCTGTTTTTT
TRBJ1-2 | NA | NA | TRBV2 | CASSGAGAFYGYTF | TGTGCCAGCAGTGGGGCAGGGGCATTCTATGGCTACACCTTC
TRBJ1-1 | NA | NA | TRBV5-1 | CASSLSRVNTEAFF | TGCGCCAGCAGCTTGTCACGGGTGAACACTGAAGCTTTCTTT
TRBJ1-1 | many | TRBD1 | TRBV7-6 | CASSLRGPNTEAFF | TGTGCCAGCAGCTTAAGGGGGCCGAACACTGAAGCTTTCTTT
TRBJ1-2 | NA | NA | TRBV28 | CASVGGVRNGYTF | TGTGCCAGCGTTGGGGGGGTACGTAATGGCTACACCTTC
TRBJ2-5 | NA | TRBD2 | TRBV9 | CASSGTGTGGETQYF | TGTGCCAGCAGTGGTACGGGCACCGGGGGGGAGACCCAGTACTTC
TRBJ2-7 | NA | NA | TRBV10-3 | CAITARQTPSEQYF | TGTGCCATCACTGCTAGACAGACCCCCTCCGAGCAGTACTTC
TRBJ1-1 | NA | NA | TRBV6-1 | CASSPQSTEAFF | TGTGCCAGCAGCCCCCAGTCAACTGAAGCTTTCTTT
TRBJ1-1 | NA | NA | TRBV3-1/TRBV3-2 | CASSQPGQMNTEAFF | TGTGCCAGCAGCCAACCAGGACAGATGAACACTGAAGCTTTCTTT
TRBJ2-7 | once | TRBD1 | TRBV28 | CASSLGTGPYEQYF | TGTGCCAGCAGCCTGGGGACAGGTCCCTACGAGCAGTACTTC
TRBJ1-3 | NA | TRBD1 | TRBV6-5 | CASTTGGRNTIYF | TGTGCCAGCACTACAGGGGGTAGAAACACCATATATTTT
TRBJ2-3 | NA | TRBD2 | TRBV10-3 | CAIQGAGGGRNTQYF | TGTGCCATCCAGGGTGCGGGGGGGGGCCGAAATACGCAGTATTTT
TRBJ1-1 | NA | TRBD1 | TRBV7-9 | CASSPNPGGTEAFF | TGTGCCAGCAGCCCAAACCCAGGGGGCACTGAAGCTTTCTTT
TRBJ2-4 | once | NA | TRBV11-2 | CASSTRAGAGKNIQYF | TGTGCCAGCAGCACTAGGGCGGGGGCTGGCAAAAACATTCAGTACTTC
TRBJ2-7 | NA | TRBD2 | TRBV7-2 | CASTPSGGDSYEQYF | TGTGCCAGCACGCCTAGCGGGGGGGACTCCTACGAGCAGTACTTC
TRBJ1-1 | NA | TRBD1 | TRBV29-1 | CSVERGQGEEAFF | TGCAGCGTTGAAAGGGGACAGGGTGAGGAAGCTTTCTTT
TRBJ2-1 | NA | TRBD1 | TRBV2 | CARGQGYNEQFF | TGTGCCAGGGGACAGGGGTACAATGAGCAGTTCTTC
TRBJ1-1 | NA | NA | TRBV12-3/TRBV12-4 | CASTFGMNTEAFF | TGTGCCAGCACTTTCGGGATGAACACTGAAGCTTTCTTT
TRBJ2-7 | few | NA | TRBV7-8 | CASSTRAAASTYEQYF | TGTGCCAGCAGCACCCGAGCGGCAGCATCCACCTACGAGCAGTACTTC
TRBJ2-3 | NA | TRBD1 | TRBV11-3 | CASSLGQGAGDTQYF | TGTGCCAGCAGCTTGGGACAGGGGGCCGGGGATACGCAGTATTTT
TRBJ1-1 | NA | NA | TRBV4-2 | CASSQDSAGWSFDTEAFF | TGTGCCAGCAGCCAAGATTCGGCAGGGTGGAGTTTTGACACTGAAGCTTTCTTT
TRBJ1-6 | NA | TRBD1 | TRBV7-2 | CASSPRTGGYNSPLHF | TGTGCCAGCAGCCCCAGGACAGGGGGTTACAATTCACCCCTCCACTTT
TRBJ2-3 | NA | NA | TRBV5-6 | CASSLDFRRADTQYF | TGTGCCAGCAGCTTGGATTTCAGGAGGGCAGATACGCAGTATTTT
TRBJ1-5 | NA | NA | TRBV11-1 | CASSSDPREQPQHF | TGTGCCAGCAGCTCGGACCCGAGGGAGCAGCCCCAGCATTTT
TRBJ2-2 | NA | NA | TRBV2 | CASSLNTGELFF | TGTGCCAGCAGTCTTAATACCGGGGAGCTGTTTTTT
TRBJ1-4 | once | NA | TRBV15 | CATSRDSPGVSNEKLFF | TGTGCCACCAGCAGAGATTCCCCCGGGGTCTCGAATGAAAAACTGTTTTTT
TRBJ1-1 | NA | NA | TRBV6-5 | CASSYSELNTEAFF | TGTGCCAGCAGTTACTCGGAGTTGAACACTGAAGCTTTCTTT
TRBJ2-5 | NA | NA | TRBV9 | CASSVGGLSETQYF | TGTGCCAGCAGCGTAGGGGGCCTATCAGAGACCCAGTACTTC
TRBJ2-7 | NA | TRBD1 | TRBV5-5 | CASSPGQGLRYEQYF | TGTGCCAGCAGCCCAGGACAGGGGCTACGGTACGAGCAGTACTTC
TRBJ2-1 | NA | TRBD2 | TRBV6-4 | CASSDAGTSGHNEQFF | TGTGCCAGCAGTGACGCCGGGACTAGCGGGCACAATGAGCAGTTCTTC
TRBJ1-2 | NA | NA | TRBV11-2 | CASSSMGQGNYGYTF | TGTGCCAGCAGCTCTATGGGCCAGGGTAACTATGGCTACACCTTC
TRBJ1-2 | NA | TRBD1 | TRBV19 | CASTDRVLTGYTF | TGTGCCAGTACGGACAGGGTGCTGACCGGCTACACCTTC
TRBJ2-5 | NA | NA | TRBV11-1 | CASSLDLAQQETQYF | TGTGCCAGCAGCTTAGATCTAGCGCAACAAGAGACCCAGTACTTC
TRBJ2-7 | NA | TRBD1 | TRBV5-6 | CASSPDRVYEQYF | TGTGCCAGCAGCCCTGACAGGGTCTACGAGCAGTACTTC
TRBJ2-3 | NA | TRBD2 | TRBV4-2 | CASSTFSSGGSTDTQYF | TGTGCCAGCAGCACGTTCTCTAGCGGGGGCTCTACAGATACGCAGTATTTT
TRBJ1-5 | NA | NA | TRBV12-3/TRBV12-4 | CASSLAGDQPQHF | TGTGCCAGCAGTTTGGCGGGAGATCAGCCCCAGCATTTT
TRBJ2-1 | NA | NA | TRBV3-1/TRBV3-2 | CASSQERLAREQFF | TGTGCCAGCAGCCAAGAAAGGCTAGCGCGTGAGCAGTTCTTC
TRBJ2-1 | NA | TRBD1 | TRBV5-1 | CASSGRQGAEDNEQFF | TGCGCCAGCAGCGGGCGACAGGGGGCGGAGGACAATGAGCAGTTCTTC
TRBJ2-1 | NA | TRBD2 | TRBV6-4 | CASSLSGGFYNEQFF | TGTGCCAGCAGCCTTAGCGGGGGTTTCTACAATGAGCAGTTCTTC
TRBJ1-5 | NA | NA | TRBV27 | CASSLAGGAQHF | TGTGCCAGCAGTTTAGCCGGAGGCGCCCAGCATTTT
TRBJ2-1 | NA | TRBD1 | TRBV28 | CASGTDRGLFIF | TGTGCCAGCGGGACAGACAGGGGTTTGTTCATCTTC
TRBJ2-7 | NA | NA | TRBV6-5 | CASSYLIHEGPREQYF | TGTGCCAGCAGTTACCTGATTCATGAGGGCCCCCGAGAGCAGTACTTC
TRBJ2-7 | NA | TRBD1 | TRBV28 | CASSLLTGTGFYEQYF | TGTGCCAGCAGTTTATTAACCGGGACAGGATTCTACGAGCAGTACTTC